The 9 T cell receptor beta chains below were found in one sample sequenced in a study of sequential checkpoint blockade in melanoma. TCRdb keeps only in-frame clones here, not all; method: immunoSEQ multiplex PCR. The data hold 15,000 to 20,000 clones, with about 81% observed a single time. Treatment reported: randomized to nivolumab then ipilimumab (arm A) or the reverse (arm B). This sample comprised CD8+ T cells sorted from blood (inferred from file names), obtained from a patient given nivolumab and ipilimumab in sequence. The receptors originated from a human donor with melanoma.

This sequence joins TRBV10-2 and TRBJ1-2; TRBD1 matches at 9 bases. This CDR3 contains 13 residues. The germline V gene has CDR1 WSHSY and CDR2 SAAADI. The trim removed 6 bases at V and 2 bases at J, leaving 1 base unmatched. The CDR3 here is CASRDRGNYGYTF. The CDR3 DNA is TGCGCCAGCAGGGACAGGGGCAACTATGGCTACACCTTC.

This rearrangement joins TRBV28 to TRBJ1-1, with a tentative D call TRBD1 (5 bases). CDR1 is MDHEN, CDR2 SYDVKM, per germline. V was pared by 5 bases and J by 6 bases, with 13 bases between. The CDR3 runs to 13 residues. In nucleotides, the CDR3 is TGTGCCAGCAGTCCAGGGAGGCGAGCTGAAGCTTTCTTT. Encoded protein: CASSPGRRAEAFF.

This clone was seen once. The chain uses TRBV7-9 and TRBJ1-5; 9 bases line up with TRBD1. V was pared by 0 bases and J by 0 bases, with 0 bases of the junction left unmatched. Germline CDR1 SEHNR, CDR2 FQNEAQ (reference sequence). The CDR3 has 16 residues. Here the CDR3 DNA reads TGTGCCAGCAGCTTAGCGACAGGGGGTAGCAATCAGCCCCAGCATTTT. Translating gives CASSLATGGSNQPQHF.

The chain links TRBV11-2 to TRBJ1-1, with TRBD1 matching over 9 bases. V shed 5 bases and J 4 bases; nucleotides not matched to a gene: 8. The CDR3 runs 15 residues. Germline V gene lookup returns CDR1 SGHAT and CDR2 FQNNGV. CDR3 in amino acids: CASSRRTGEVTEAFF. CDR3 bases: TGTGCCAGCAGCCGCCGGACAGGGGAGGTCACTGAAGCTTTCTTT. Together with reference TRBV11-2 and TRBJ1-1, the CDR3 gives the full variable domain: EAGVAQSPRYKIIEKRQSVAFWCNPISGHATLYWYQQILGQGPKLLIQFQNNGVVDDSQLPKDRFSAERLKGVDSTLKIQPAKLEDSAVYLCASSRRTGEVTEAFFGQGTRLTVV.

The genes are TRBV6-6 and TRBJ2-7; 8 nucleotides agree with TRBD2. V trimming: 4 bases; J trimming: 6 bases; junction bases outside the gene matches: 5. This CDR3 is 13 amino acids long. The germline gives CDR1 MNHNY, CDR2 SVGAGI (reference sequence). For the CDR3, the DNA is TGTGCCAGCAGTTTGAGCGGGAGTGTCGAGCAGTACTTC. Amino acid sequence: CASSLSGSVEQYF.

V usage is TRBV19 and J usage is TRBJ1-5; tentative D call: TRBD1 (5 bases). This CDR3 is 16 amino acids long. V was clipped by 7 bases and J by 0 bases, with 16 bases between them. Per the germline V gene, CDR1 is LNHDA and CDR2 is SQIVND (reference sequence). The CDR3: CASTAGHEVSNQPQHF. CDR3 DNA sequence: TGTGCCAGTACCGCTGGACACGAGGTTAGCAATCAGCCCCAGCATTTT. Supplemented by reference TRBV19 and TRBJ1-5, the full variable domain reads DGGITQSPKYLFRKEGQNVTLSCEQNLNHDAMYWYRQDPGQGLRLIYYSQIVNDFQKGDIAEGYSVSREKKESFPLTVTSAQKNPTAFYLCASTAGHEVSNQPQHFGDGTRLSIL.

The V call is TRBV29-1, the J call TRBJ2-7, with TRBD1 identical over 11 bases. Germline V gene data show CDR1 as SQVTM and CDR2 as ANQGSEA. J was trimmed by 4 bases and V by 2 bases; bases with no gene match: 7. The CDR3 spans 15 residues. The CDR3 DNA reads TGCAGCGTTGAAACCTTAGGACAGGGGGCATACGAGCAGTACTTC. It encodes CSVETLGQGAYEQYF.

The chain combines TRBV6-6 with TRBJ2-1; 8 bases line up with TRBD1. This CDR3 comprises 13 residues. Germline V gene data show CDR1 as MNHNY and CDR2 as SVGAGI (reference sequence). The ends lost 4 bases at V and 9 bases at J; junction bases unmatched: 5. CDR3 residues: CASSFGQGVEQFF. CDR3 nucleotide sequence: TGTGCCAGCAGTTTCGGACAGGGCGTTGAGCAGTTCTTC.

As DNA, the CDR3 is TGTGCCAGCAGCGACTCACCGACAGGGCGGGACTATGGCTACACCTTC. It specifies CASSDSPTGRDYGYTF. This chain links TRBV9 with TRBJ1-2; 7 bases are shared with TRBD1. The trim removed 3 bases at V and 3 bases at J, leaving 11 bases unmatched. The CDR3 runs 16 residues. Germline CDR1 SGDLS, CDR2 YYNGEE.